The 20 T cell receptor beta chains reported below all come from one sample, sequenced in a study of blood T cell repertoires in COVID-19 (TCRdb year 2020). Libraries were built with the immunoSEQ multiplex PCR assay. Sourced from immuneACCESS, this table was stored by TCRdb with only in-frame sequences that have V and J called. A share of the clones is absent; for the studies checked, an unresolved V gene accounts for under half, and the remainder has no known explanation. The sample records approximately 27,000 clones, 88% of which are singletons. Approximately 8% of the sample rests with the top ten. The sequenced sample consisted of peripheral blood. These TCRs come from a woman aged 45-59 years with active COVID-19.

V and J are TRBV11-2 and TRBJ1-1; perhaps TRBD1 as D (6 bases). V was clipped by 1 base and J by 4 bases, with 13 bases between them. The CDR3 contains 15 residues. CDR1 SGHAT and CDR2 FQNNGV come from the germline V gene. The CDR3, as DNA: TGTGCCAGCAGCTTAGCTGCCAGGGGAGTCACTGAAGCTTTCTTT. Encoded protein: CASSLAARGVTEAFF.

In nucleotides, the CDR3 is TGTGCCAGCAGCCAAAGGGGCAGCGGGGGCCTCAATGAGCAGTTCTTC. This translates into CASSQRGSGGLNEQFF. The chain carries TRBV3-1 (or the pseudogene TRBV3-2) and TRBJ2-1, with TRBD2 identical over 8 bases. This CDR3 has 16 amino acids. Trimming removed 2 bases from V and 6 bases from J; junction bases left unmatched: 9. Germline CDR1 is LGHDT and CDR2 is YNNKEL (reference sequence).

This chain links TRBV6-5 with TRBJ2-7, with D maybe TRBD1 (6 bases). Germline lookup yields CDR1 MNHEY and CDR2 SVGAGI. Trimming cost V 2 bases and J 5 bases, with 10 bases left between them. The CDR3 is made up of 13 amino acids. As DNA, the CDR3 is TGTGCCAGCAGTTACCGACAGGTTAACGAGCAGTACTTC. This sequence encodes CASSYRQVNEQYF.

The CDR3 sequence is CASSFKTRPATQYF. DNA for the CDR3: TGTGCCAGCAGTTTTAAGACTCGCCCAGCGACCCAGTACTTC. The chain links TRBV28 to TRBJ2-5; the D is unclear. The CDR3 contains 14 residues. Germline V gives CDR1 MDHEN, CDR2 SYDVKM. Trimming took off 3 bases at V and 7 bases at J, with 15 bases between the two ends.

The chain employs TRBV3-1 (or the pseudogene TRBV3-2) and TRBJ2-1, with 14 bases matching TRBD2. The ends lost 3 bases at V and 7 bases at J; junction bases unmatched: 5. This CDR3 is built from 16 residues. The germline V gene encodes CDR1 LGHDT and CDR2 YNNKEL (reference sequence). This chain's CDR3 is CASSQPTSGRGNEQFF. CDR3 coding DNA: TGTGCCAGCAGCCAGCCGACTAGCGGGAGGGGTAATGAGCAGTTCTTC.

The rearrangement uses TRBV28 and TRBJ2-3, with 13 bases aligning to TRBD2. The CDR3 consists of 17 residues. From germline, CDR1 is MDHEN and CDR2 SYDVKM. Trimming at V came to 6 bases and at J to 0 bases, leaving 6 bases not matched to a gene. The CDR3 sequence: CASRRGTSGISTDTQYF. Written as DNA, the CDR3 is TGTGCCAGCAGACGCGGGACTAGCGGGATTAGCACAGATACGCAGTATTTT.

The CDR3 sequence: CASSVDAGNTGELFF. CDR3 nucleotide sequence: TGTGCCAGCAGCGTAGATGCAGGGAACACCGGGGAGCTGTTTTTT. The chain links TRBV9 to TRBJ2-2; D unresolved. Trimming took 0 bases from V and 1 from J, leaving 7 bases between them. The CDR3 spans 15 residues. Germline V gene lookup returns CDR1 SGDLS and CDR2 YYNGEE.

This sequence joins TRBV3-1 (or the pseudogene TRBV3-2) and TRBJ2-4; D not resolved. The germline V gene has CDR1 LGHDT and CDR2 YNNKEL (reference sequence). There are 12 residues in the CDR3. V lost 3 bases and J 6 bases, leaving 6 bases between the germline ends. CDR3 sequence: CASSQIRNIQYF. CDR3 DNA sequence: TGTGCCAGCAGCCAGATTAGAAACATTCAGTACTTC.

For the CDR3, the DNA is TGCGCCAGCAGCTTGGGTAGCGGGAGTTACACAGATACGCAGTATTTT. Translated, it gives CASSLGSGSYTDTQYF. The V gene is TRBV5-1, the J gene TRBJ2-3; 9 positions match TRBD2. This CDR3 has 16 residues. V gave up 0 bases and J gave up 2 bases; unmatched junction bases: 4. CDR1 and CDR2 (germline): SGHRS, YFSETQ.

The chain combines TRBV19 with TRBJ1-5, with 7 bases lining up with TRBD1. After removal of 5 bases from V and 3 bases from J, the junction contained 7 bases not matched to a gene. The V gene's germline CDR1 is LNHDA and CDR2 SQIVND (reference sequence). The CDR3 runs to 15 residues. The CDR3 region is CASSERGLHNQPQHF. The CDR3 DNA reads TGTGCCAGTAGTGAAAGGGGGCTGCACAATCAGCCCCAGCATTTT.

This chain links TRBV28 with TRBJ2-6; weak D call: TRBD2 (5 bases). Germline CDR1 reads MDHEN; CDR2 reads SYDVKM. The CDR3 spans 13 residues. Trimming removed 8 bases at V and 1 base at J, with 6 bases between. The DNA of the CDR3 is TGTGCCAGCGGGAGATCTGGGGCCAACGTCCTGACTTTC. This gives the protein CASGRSGANVLTF.

The chain uses TRBV7-6 and TRBJ2-6, with D perhaps matching TRBD1 (6 bases). V shed 1 base and J shed 2 bases, with 15 bases lying between them. Looked up from germline, CDR1 is SGHVS and CDR2 is FNYEAQ. This CDR3 comprises 18 residues. For the CDR3, the DNA is TGTGCCAGCAGCTTAGAATACAGGGATGTGGCTGGGGCCAACGTCCTGACTTTC. Encoded protein: CASSLEYRDVAGANVLTF.

The rearrangement uses TRBV6-5 and TRBJ1-1, with 7 bases identical to TRBD1. V lost 6 bases and J lost 4; bases outside the gene matches: 5. Germline loops: CDR1 MNHEY, CDR2 SVGAGI. The length of the CDR3 is 13 residues. The CDR3 region has the DNA TGTGCCAGCAGAAGACAGGGCCCCACTGAAGCTTTCTTT. As protein: CASRRQGPTEAFF.

The chain is built from TRBV19 and TRBJ2-1, with TRBD2 matching over 8 bases. J gave up 7 bases and V 4 bases, and 9 bases lay outside the gene matches. Looked up from germline, CDR1 is LNHDA and CDR2 is SQIVND (reference sequence). The CDR3 length is 15 residues. The CDR3: CASSTQGLGQNEQFF. CDR3 nucleotide sequence: TGTGCCAGTAGTACCCAGGGACTAGGTCAGAATGAGCAGTTCTTC.

The CDR3: CASRLTPRDRIEQYF. CDR3 in DNA: TGCGCCAGCAGACTTACCCCCCGGGACAGAATAGAGCAGTACTTC. The chain recombines TRBV4-1 with TRBJ2-7, with 7 positions matching TRBD1. V trimming: 6 bases; J trimming: 7 bases; junction bases outside the gene matches: 15. CDR3 length: 15 amino acids. CDR1 is MGHRA, CDR2 YSYEKL, per germline.

The V and J genes are TRBV5-1 and TRBJ1-4; maybe TRBD1 (5 bases). This CDR3 has 15 residues. The germline V gene encodes CDR1 SGHRS and CDR2 YFSETQ. V was clipped by 5 bases and J by 7 bases, with 18 bases between them. The CDR3 here is CASRRLQGKSEKLFF. The CDR3 DNA sequence: TGCGCCAGCAGGCGACTTCAGGGAAAAAGTGAAAAACTGTTTTTT.

This clone was counted a single time. V is TRBV7-9 and J is TRBJ2-2, with 8 bases aligning to TRBD1. V lost 1 base, J lost 4 bases, and 2 bases stayed unmatched. The CDR3 consists of 15 residues. From germline, CDR1 is SEHNR and CDR2 FQNEAQ (reference sequence). The CDR3 DNA follows: TGTGCCAGCAGCTTAGTTACAGGGGGCACCGGGGAGCTGTTTTTT. The encoded protein is CASSLVTGGTGELFF.

In this sample, this clone turned up a few times. The CDR3, as DNA: TGCGCCAGCAGTGACGCGGGACAGCCTGAAGCTTTCTTT. Its translation: CASSDAGQPEAFF. The chain carries TRBV10-2 and TRBJ1-1, with 7 positions matching TRBD1. The CDR3 runs 13 residues. Germline V gene data show CDR1 as WSHSY and CDR2 as SAAADI. Trimming cost V 3 bases and J 6 bases; bases outside gene matches: 4.

The chain uses TRBV10-3 and TRBJ1-1; 9 bases line up with TRBD1. This CDR3 has 16 residues. V trimming: 2 bases; J trimming: 1 base; junction bases outside the gene matches: 5. Germline CDR1 reads ENHRY; CDR2 reads SYGVKD. The CDR3 DNA reads as TGTGCCATCAGTGAGGAAAACAGGGGGCAGAACACTGAAGCTTTCTTT. It translates to CAISEENRGQNTEAFF.

The chain couples TRBV20-1 to TRBJ2-7; 7 bases fit TRBD2. The V gene end was trimmed by 3 bases and the J gene end by 4 bases; junction bases not matched to a gene: 3. Germline CDR1 reads DFQATT; CDR2 reads SNEGSKA (reference sequence). The CDR3 is made up of 12 amino acids. The CDR3 reads CSASPSGYEQYF. In DNA form, the CDR3 reads TGCAGTGCTAGTCCTAGCGGTTACGAGCAGTACTTC.